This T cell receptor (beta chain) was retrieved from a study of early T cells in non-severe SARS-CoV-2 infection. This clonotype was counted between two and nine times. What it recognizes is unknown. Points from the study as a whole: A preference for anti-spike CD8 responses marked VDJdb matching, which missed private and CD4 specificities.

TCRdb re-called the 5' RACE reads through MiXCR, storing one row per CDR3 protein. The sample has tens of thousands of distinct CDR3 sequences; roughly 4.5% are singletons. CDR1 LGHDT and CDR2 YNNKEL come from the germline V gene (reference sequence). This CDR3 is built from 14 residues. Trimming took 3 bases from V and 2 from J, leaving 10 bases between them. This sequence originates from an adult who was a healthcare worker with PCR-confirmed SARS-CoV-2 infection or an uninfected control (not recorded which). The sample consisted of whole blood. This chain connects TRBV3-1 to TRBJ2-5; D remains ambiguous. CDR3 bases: TGTGCCAGCAGCCAGAGGCGGATTCAAGAGACCCAGTACTTC. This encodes CASSQRRIQETQYF.